A single sample gave rise to the 24 T cell receptor beta chains below, sequenced in a study of shared clonotypes between healthy human individuals. Here immunoSEQ multiplex PCR was the method, and the copy in TCRdb shows in-frame clones only, minus some. Of some 2.4 million clones listed, roughly 93% were seen once; the top ten hold approximately 0.36%. Material: naive CD4+ T cells from PBMCs. The sample's subset: CD45RA+ positively selected. These receptors were taken from a man aged 18 to 35 in good health. Some clones in this sample may be carry-over from other donors' samples.

The rearrangement links TRBV7-3 to TRBJ1-5; D gene ambiguous. The CDR3 is 16 amino acids. Germline V gene data show CDR1 as SGHTA and CDR2 as FQGTGA. Trimming removed 5 bases at V and 0 bases at J, with 14 bases between. The CDR3 sequence: CASSLPLVYSNQPQHF. The CDR3 DNA follows: TGTGCCAGCAGCCTCCCACTCGTGTATAGCAATCAGCCCCAGCATTTT.

Notes on this clone: The same CDR3 can be traced to other DNA sequences in this sample. This rearrangement joins TRBV18 to TRBJ1-2; tentative D call: TRBD1 (5 bases). V dropped 6 bases and J dropped 4 bases, with 9 bases sitting between them. CDR1 and CDR2 from the germline V gene are KGHSH and LQKENI. There are 12 residues in the CDR3. This chain's CDR3 is CASSSDSYGYTF. Written as DNA, the CDR3 is TGTGCCAGCTCCTCCGACAGCTATGGCTACACCTTC.

The rearrangement uses TRBV6-6 and TRBJ1-3; 7 bases match TRBD1. Germline assignment: CDR1 MNHNY and CDR2 SVGAGI (reference sequence). CDR3 length: 13 residues. Trimming cost V 6 bases and J 2 bases; bases outside gene matches: 1. CDR3 sequence reads: CASSQGAGNTIYF. The DNA for the CDR3 is TGTGCCAGCAGCCAGGGGGCTGGAAACACCATATATTTT.

The CDR3 bases are TGCAGTGCTCTATCGGATTACGAGCAGTACTTC. Its protein is CSALSDYEQYF. This rearrangement joins TRBV20-1 to TRBJ2-7; D not certain. The CDR3 consists of 11 residues. CDR1 and CDR2 (germline): DFQATT, SNEGSKA (reference sequence). The ends were cut back, 5 bases at V and 4 bases at J, with 9 bases in the middle.

CDR3 sequence (DNA): TGTGCCAGCAGTTCCCCCCCCAGGGGGCGCGTCCACGAGCAGTACTTC. Translated: CASSSPPRGRVHEQYF. V gene TRBV28 combines with J gene TRBJ2-7, with 8 bases aligning to TRBD1. Germline trimming cut 4 bases from V and 5 bases from J; bases unmatched to any gene: 13. The CDR3 has 16 amino acids. Germline loops: CDR1 MDHEN, CDR2 SYDVKM. The full variable domain, completed using reference TRBV28 and TRBJ2-7, is DVKVTQSSRYLVKRTGEKVFLECVQDMDHENMFWYRQDPGLGLRLIYFSYDVKMKEKGDIPEGYSVSREKKERFSLILESASTNQTSMYLCASSSPPRGRVHEQYFGPGTRLTVT.

This clone was counted only a few times. The chain carries TRBV28 and TRBJ1-5; perhaps TRBD1 as D (6 bases). The CDR3 has 16 amino acids. Germline V gene data show CDR1 as MDHEN and CDR2 as SYDVKM. The ends were cut back, 6 bases at V and 5 bases at J, with 20 bases in the middle. In DNA form, the CDR3 reads TGTGCCAGCAGCCCTCCGGCGGGGGGGCCAGATCAGCCCCAGCATTTT. Its protein is CASSPPAGGPDQPQHF.

This chain joins TRBV10-1 and TRBJ2-7; 9 bases match TRBD1. Trimming cost V 6 bases and J 6 bases; bases outside gene matches: 6. This CDR3 comprises 13 residues. Germline loops: CDR1 WNHNN, CDR2 SYGVQD (reference sequence). CDR3: CASSRDRVSEQYF. The CDR3 bases are TGCGCCAGCAGCCGGGACAGGGTGAGCGAGCAGTACTTC.

The chain is built from TRBV28 and TRBJ2-7; D uncertain. Trimming shortened V by 5 bases and J by 2 bases, and 13 bases separated the two germline ends. From germline, CDR1 is MDHEN and CDR2 SYDVKM. CDR3 length: 14 amino acids. CDR3 DNA sequence: TGTGCCAGCAGTGGGCAGACTCCTACCTACGAGCAGTACTTC. Translated: CASSGQTPTYEQYF.

V is TRBV12-5 and J is TRBJ2-3, with 9 bases lining up with TRBD2. Per the germline V gene, CDR1 is LGHNT and CDR2 is FRNRAP. The CDR3 spans 16 residues. After removal of 6 bases from V and 2 bases from J, the junction contained 9 bases not matched to a gene. The CDR3 region is CASGRSTSGSTDTQYF. CDR3 bases: TGTGCTAGTGGCCGGTCGACTAGCGGATCCACAGATACGCAGTATTTT. Combining the CDR3 with reference TRBV12-5 and TRBJ2-3 gives the whole variable domain DARVTQTPRHKVTEMGQEVTMRCQPILGHNTVFWYRQTMMQGLELLAYFRNRAPLDDSGMPKDRFSAEMPDATLATLKIQPSEPRDSAVYFCASGRSTSGSTDTQYFGPGTRLTVL.

The chain links TRBV6-1 to TRBJ1-5; 7 bases agree with TRBD1. CDR3 size: 14 residues. From germline, CDR1 is MNHNS and CDR2 SASEGT. Trimming at V came to 11 bases and at J to 4 bases, leaving 11 bases not matched to a gene. This chain's CDR3 is CASRRTGENQPQHF. CDR3 sequence (DNA): TGTGCCTCCAGGAGGACAGGCGAAAATCAGCCCCAGCATTTT.

This clone was detected once. V is TRBV5-6 and J is TRBJ2-1; TRBD1 matches at 7 bases. CDR3 size: 16 residues. V lost 3 bases to trimming and J lost 2 bases; unmatched junction nucleotides: 8. CDR1 and CDR2 (germline): SGHDT, YYEEEE. CDR3 amino acids: CASSSPPGQPYNEQFF. CDR3 bases: TGTGCCAGCAGCTCCCCCCCGGGACAGCCCTACAATGAGCAGTTCTTC.

The sample holds one count of this clone. This chain links TRBV7-7 with TRBJ2-3; D not resolved. In germline, CDR1 is SSHAT, CDR2 FNYEAQ (reference sequence). Trimming removed 8 bases at V and 1 base at J, with 7 bases between. The CDR3 has 12 residues. CDR3 nucleotide sequence: TGTGCCAGCTTGCTATGCACAGATACGCAGTATTTT. Translation gives CASLLCTDTQYF. Based on the CDR3 plus reference TRBV7-7 and TRBJ2-3, the full variable domain is GAGVSQSPRYKVTKRGQDVTLRCDPISSHATLYWYQQALGQGPEFLTYFNYEAQPDKSGLPSDRFSAERPEGSISTLTIQRTEQRDSAMYRCASLLCTDTQYFGPGTRLTVL.

The chain recombines TRBV5-4 with TRBJ2-3, with 8 bases lining up with TRBD2. Trimming at V came to 3 bases and at J to 7 bases, leaving 7 bases not matched to a gene. The germline gives CDR1 SGHNT, CDR2 YYREEE (reference sequence). This CDR3 has 14 amino acids. CDR3 in amino acids: CASSSPTSANTQYF. CDR3 in DNA: TGTGCCAGCAGCTCCCCGACTAGCGCAAATACGCAGTATTTT.

The chain combines TRBV19 with TRBJ2-5; 8 bases line up with TRBD2. V trimming: 3 bases; J trimming: 2 bases; junction bases outside the gene matches: 17. CDR3 length: 19 amino acids. The germline gives CDR1 LNHDA, CDR2 SQIVND (reference sequence). DNA for the CDR3: TGTGCCAGTAGTATTGGGAACCGCAGGGCTAGCGGGCTTCAAGAGACCCAGTACTTC. Its translation: CASSIGNRRASGLQETQYF.

Worth noting for this clone: This CDR3 is also generated by other DNA sequences in the sample. This sequence joins TRBV5-1 and TRBJ2-1; the match to TRBD2 covers 11 bases. Trimming removed 0 bases from V and 7 bases from J; junction bases left unmatched: 3. The V gene's germline CDR1 is SGHRS and CDR2 YFSETQ. The CDR3 contains 15 residues. The CDR3 sequence is CASSLALAGGNEQFF. The CDR3 bases are TGCGCCAGCAGCTTGGCCCTAGCGGGAGGAAATGAGCAGTTCTTC.

To note about this clone: Possible read error: a much larger clone is one base away. The chain links TRBV7-2 to TRBJ2-3, with unresolved D. Deletions cut 6 bases from V and 2 bases from J, with 3 bases between. Per the germline V gene, CDR1 is SGHTA and CDR2 is FQGNSA. The CDR3 covers 11 residues. As DNA, the CDR3 is TGTGCCAGCAGGTTCACAGATACGCAGTATTTT. Translation gives CASRFTDTQYF.

A note on this clone: At the DNA level, this CDR3 is encoded by other sequences in the same sample as well. J is TRBJ1-2 and V is TRBV6-1; 8 positions match TRBD1. Germline V lookup: CDR1 MNHNS, CDR2 SASEGT. After removal of 2 bases from V and 5 bases from J, the junction contained 4 bases not matched to a gene. This CDR3 has 14 residues. CDR3 DNA sequence: TGTGCCAGCAGTGAACGGACAGGGCGTTATGGCTACACCTTC. Protein sequence: CASSERTGRYGYTF.

This clone has a handful of counts. The gene calls are TRBV28 and TRBJ1-2; D not certain. The CDR3 extends over 11 amino acids. Trimming removed 10 bases from V and 8 bases from J, with 14 bases in between. The germline gives CDR1 MDHEN, CDR2 SYDVKM. The CDR3 protein is CATQGGRGYTF. Here the CDR3 DNA reads TGTGCCACTCAAGGCGGAAGGGGCTACACCTTC.

This rearrangement joins TRBV5-4 to TRBJ2-1, with 8 bases fitting TRBD2. There are 15 residues in the CDR3. CDR1 and CDR2 from the germline V gene are SGHNT and YYREEE (reference sequence). The junction had 9 bases not matched to a gene; V was cut back by 4 bases and J by 6 bases. CDR3: CASSEGVAGPNEQFF. CDR3 bases: TGTGCCAGCAGCGAGGGGGTAGCGGGGCCCAATGAGCAGTTCTTC.

This CDR3 is CASSSSTSGSQETQYF. CDR3 coding DNA: TGTGCCAGCAGTTCCTCGACTAGCGGGAGCCAAGAGACCCAGTACTTC. The J gene is TRBJ2-5, the V gene TRBV28, with TRBD2 matching over 12 bases. Germline V gene data show CDR1 as MDHEN and CDR2 as SYDVKM. J lost 1 base, V lost 4 bases, and 4 bases had no gene match. The CDR3 contains 16 residues.

The V gene is TRBV5-4, the J gene TRBJ1-4; a possible D gene is TRBD1 (5 bases). Germline CDR1 reads SGHNT; CDR2 reads YYREEE (reference sequence). This CDR3 spans 16 amino acids. Trimming removed 3 bases from V and 6 bases from J, with 18 bases in between. As DNA, the CDR3 is TGTGCCAGCAGCTCAATTACCGGGACTGGGGATGAAAAACTGTTTTTT. Translated, it gives CASSSITGTGDEKLFF.

The genes are TRBV7-8 and TRBJ2-7, with 16 bases identical to TRBD2. CDR3 length: 16 amino acids. Per germline, CDR1 SGHVS and CDR2 FQNEAQ. V was clipped by 5 bases and J by 4 bases; unmatched bases: 5. The CDR3 spells CASSTGTSGRDYEQYF. In nucleotides, the CDR3 is TGTGCCAGCAGCACCGGGACTAGCGGGAGGGATTACGAGCAGTACTTC.

The V and J genes are TRBV7-2 and TRBJ1-1; 9 bases map to TRBD1. The germline V gene has CDR1 SGHTA and CDR2 FQGNSA. This CDR3 has 14 amino acids. J was trimmed by 10 bases and V by 2 bases; bases with no gene match: 8. The CDR3 reads CASSLTRDRVSAFF. CDR3 in DNA: TGTGCCAGCAGCTTAACCCGGGACAGGGTATCAGCTTTCTTT.

The rearrangement joins TRBV4-2 to TRBJ1-3; the D gene is possibly TRBD1 (5 bases). Trimming left V 0 bases short and J 4 bases short, with 7 bases between. CDR1 is LGHNA, CDR2 YNFKEQ, per germline. This CDR3 has 14 amino acids. The CDR3, as DNA: TGTGCCAGCAGCCAAGAGAGGGGCGGAAACACCATATATTTT. Protein sequence: CASSQERGGNTIYF.